The 10 T cell receptor beta chains below come from one sample, sequenced in a study of cytomegalovirus exposure and HLA in healthy donors. PCR was performed using 60 Vbeta and 13 Jbeta primers. Using immunoSEQ multiplex PCR, the repertoire was profiled, and TCRdb retains in-frame clones only, with some absent. The sample has 180,000 or so clones, approximately 84% seen once. Sequencing was done on a sample of PBMCs. These receptors came from a female donor in good health and CMV-seronegative.

This clone was seen only a few times. The same CDR3 can be traced to other DNA sequences in this sample. The gene calls are TRBV5-6 and TRBJ1-5; TRBD1 is a possible D gene (6 bases). CDR3 length: 15 residues. Germline-derived CDR1 and CDR2 are SGHDT and YYEEEE. V lost 2 bases, J lost 0 bases, and 9 bases lay in between. The CDR3 spells CASSFGQYSNQPQHF. CDR3 bases: TGTGCCAGCAGCTTCGGACAGTATAGCAATCAGCCCCAGCATTTT.

With respect to this clone: At one end the junction does not follow the germline gene, possibly because of a read error. This chain uses TRBV7-9 with TRBJ2-2; D unclear. The germline gives CDR1 SEHNR, CDR2 FQNEAQ (reference sequence). The CDR3 has 16 residues. Here the CDR3 DNA reads TGTTCCAGCAGCTTATCGGCTAGTAGAGCTTCGAGGGAGCTGTTTTTT. This gives the protein CSSSLSASRASRELFF. The whole variable domain, remainder taken from reference TRBV7-9 and TRBJ2-2, is DTGVSQNPRHKITKRGQNVTFRCDPISEHNRLYWYRQTLGQGPEFLTYFQNEAQLEKSRLLSDRFSAERPKGSFSTLEIQRTEQGDSAMYLCSSSLSASRASRELFFGEGSRLTVL.

This clone has just a few counts. The chain employs TRBV6-5 and TRBJ1-4, with D possibly being TRBD1 (6 bases). CDR1 and CDR2 from the germline V gene are MNHEY and SVGAGI. Trimming stripped 0 bases from V and 5 bases from J, with 7 bases between. The CDR3 spans 14 residues. CDR3 sequence (DNA): TGTGCCAGCAGTTACTCGACAGGAAATGAAAAACTGTTTTTT. It translates to CASSYSTGNEKLFF.

The chain uses TRBV6-5 and TRBJ2-5; D is undetermined. The last part of the DNA fits TRBJ2-7 better; the J call may be wrong. Looked up from germline, CDR1 is MNHEY and CDR2 is SVGAGI. This CDR3 comprises 11 residues. CDR3 in amino acids: CASSLLGEQYF. The CDR3 bases are TGTGCCAGCAGTCTTCTGGGCGAGCAGTACTTC.

The CDR3 here is CASSDSARGRDGYTF. Here the CDR3 DNA reads TGTGCCAGCAGTGACTCGGCCAGGGGGCGGGATGGCTACACCTTC. The rearrangement joins TRBV6-4 to TRBJ1-2, with 8 bases aligning to TRBD1. This CDR3 comprises 15 residues. Germline loops: CDR1 MRHNA, CDR2 SNTAGT. V dropped 0 bases and J dropped 6; count of bases not matched to a gene: 6.

V usage is TRBV5-1 and J usage is TRBJ2-7; 8 bases are shared with TRBD1. The CDR3 totals 15 residues. Losses at the gene ends were 2 bases for V and 3 bases for J; bases not matched to a gene: 7. Per germline, CDR1 SGHRS and CDR2 YFSETQ. CDR3 in amino acids: CASSFLQGVNYEQYF. In nucleotides, the CDR3 is TGCGCCAGCAGCTTCTTACAGGGGGTCAACTACGAGCAGTACTTC. Full variable domain (missing parts from reference TRBV5-1 and TRBJ2-7): KAGVTQTPRYLIKTRGQQVTLSCSPISGHRSVSWYQQTPGQGLQFLFEYFSETQRNKGNFPGRFSGRQFSNSRSEMNVSTLELGDSALYLCASSFLQGVNYEQYFGPGTRLTVT.

This rearrangement joins TRBV27 to TRBJ1-6, with unresolved D. V lost 5 bases, J lost 4 bases, and 12 bases lay in between. This CDR3 spans 15 amino acids. The V gene's germline CDR1 is MNHEY and CDR2 SMNVEV (reference sequence). This chain's CDR3 is CASSPIPPYNSPLHF. The CDR3 nucleotides read TGTGCCAGCAGTCCTATTCCTCCGTATAATTCACCCCTCCACTTT.

This clone appeared a few times. The CDR3, as DNA: TGTGCCAGCAGCTTGGAGTTCAGGCCTAACTATGGCTACACCTTC. It is translated as CASSLEFRPNYGYTF. This chain uses TRBV5-4 with TRBJ1-2; D gene unclear. V lost 0 bases to trimming and J lost 0 bases, with 9 bases between them. CDR1 and CDR2 (germline): SGHNT, YYREEE (reference sequence). The CDR3 spans 15 residues.

This sequence joins TRBV5-1 and TRBJ2-3; 9 bases map to TRBD2. CDR3 size: 14 residues. Germline-derived CDR1 and CDR2 are SGHRS and YFSETQ. The ends lost 3 bases at V and 4 bases at J; junction bases unmatched: 3. CDR3 in amino acids: CASSWAGGPDTQYF. CDR3 DNA sequence: TGCGCCAGCAGCTGGGCGGGAGGGCCAGATACGCAGTATTTT.

The chain couples TRBV10-3 to TRBJ1-6; D is undetermined. The CDR3 sequence is 12 residues long. Trimming cost V 4 bases and J 7 bases, with 5 bases left between them. Germline values: CDR1 ENHRY, CDR2 SYGVKD. CDR3 in DNA: TGTGCCATCAGTGGAGGGAATTCACCCCTCCACTTT. Protein: CAISGGNSPLHF.